Here is one TCR beta chain with its context. What it binds is not known. Clones were read by immunoSEQ multiplex PCR, and TCRdb kept only the in-frame ones, dropping some. The repertoire includes around 18,000 clones, approximately 92% of them detected once, and about an eighth sits in the top ten. The data were obtained in a study of T cell clones after liver transplantation. Looking at the study overall: Immunosuppression withdrawal was tried within 2 years after liver transplantation in this trial. Patients counted as tolerant after at least one year off all immunosuppression, enzymes not exceeding twice normal.

Findings and caveats of the study: Post-transplant time points were not standardized, so conclusions are preliminary. In a couple of subjects, few donor cells limited the measurable donor-reactive repertoire.

In germline, CDR1 is SGHRS, CDR2 YFSETQ. The CDR3 has 14 amino acids. J gave up 7 bases and V 4 bases, and 8 bases lay outside the gene matches. The source material was CD8+ T cells from blood, sampled approximately 3.5 years after liver transplant. This chain links TRBV5-1 with TRBJ1-1, with TRBD1 matching 9 bases. The sequence was obtained from a human patient who received a liver transplant. The T cells may partly be graft donor cells. CDR3: CASSLRTGAIEAFF. In nucleotides, the CDR3 is TGCGCCAGCAGCCTCCGGACAGGGGCTATTGAAGCTTTCTTT.